Only a few counts were recorded for the clone carrying this T cell receptor beta chain. The PCR had 60 Vbeta and 13 Jbeta primers. As originally analysed: Approximately 11 million of 75 million to 85 million unique TCR beta chains were shared, per a later count. TCRdb keeps only in-frame clones here, not all; method: immunoSEQ multiplex PCR. V and J calls and clone size follow that table, whereas D and trimming were derived from the DNA. The profile shows roughly 110,000 clones, more than 65% of them singletons. Trimming stripped 0 bases from V and 6 bases from J, with 6 bases between. This CDR3 has 12 amino acids. Germline V gene sequence: CDR1 SGHKS, CDR2 YYEKEE (reference sequence). This sample is drawn from a study of cytomegalovirus exposure and HLA in healthy donors. The wider study: For the approximately 360 genotyped donors, roughly 80% fell within the Caucasian-associated ancestry cluster.

The gene calls are TRBV5-5 and TRBJ1-1; TRBD1 might be the D (5 bases). The sequencing sample was made of PBMCs. This receptor was identified in a boy aged 10-17 years in good health and CMV-seronegative. The CDR3 nucleotides are TGTGCCAGCAGCTTGGGGGGCCCTGAAGCTTTCTTT. This sequence encodes CASSLGGPEAFF.